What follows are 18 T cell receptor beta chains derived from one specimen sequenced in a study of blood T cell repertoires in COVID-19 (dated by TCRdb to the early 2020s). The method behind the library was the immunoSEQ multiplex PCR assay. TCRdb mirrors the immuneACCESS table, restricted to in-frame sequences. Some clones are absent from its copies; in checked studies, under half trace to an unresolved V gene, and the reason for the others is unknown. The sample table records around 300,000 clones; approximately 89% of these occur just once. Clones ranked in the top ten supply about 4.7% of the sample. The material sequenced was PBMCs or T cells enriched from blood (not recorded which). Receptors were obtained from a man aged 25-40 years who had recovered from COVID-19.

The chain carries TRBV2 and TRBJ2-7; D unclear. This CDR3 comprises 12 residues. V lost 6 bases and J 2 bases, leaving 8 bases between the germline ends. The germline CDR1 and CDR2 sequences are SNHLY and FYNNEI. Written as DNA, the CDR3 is TGTGCCAGCAGCGATGGCCCCTACGAGCAGTACTTC. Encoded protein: CASSDGPYEQYF.

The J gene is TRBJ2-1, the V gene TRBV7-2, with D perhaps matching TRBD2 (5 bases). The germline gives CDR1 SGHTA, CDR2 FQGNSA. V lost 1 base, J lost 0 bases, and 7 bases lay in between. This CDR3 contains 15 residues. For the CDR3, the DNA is TGTGCCAGCAGCTTAGTTGGGAGCTCCTACAATGAGCAGTTCTTC. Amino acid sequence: CASSLVGSSYNEQFF.

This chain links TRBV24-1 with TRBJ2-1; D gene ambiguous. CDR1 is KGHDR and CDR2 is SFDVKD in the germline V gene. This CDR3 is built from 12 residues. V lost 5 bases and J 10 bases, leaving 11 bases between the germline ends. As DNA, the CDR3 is TGTGCCACCAGTGCCCCAGACTGGGAGCAGTTCTTC. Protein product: CATSAPDWEQFF.

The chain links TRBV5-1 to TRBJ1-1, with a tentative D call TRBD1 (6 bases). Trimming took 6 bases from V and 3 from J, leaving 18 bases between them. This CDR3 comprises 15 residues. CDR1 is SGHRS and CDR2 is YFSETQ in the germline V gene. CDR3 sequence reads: CASTDLVGGDTEAFF. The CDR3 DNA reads TGCGCCAGCACCGACCTGGTAGGGGGGGACACTGAAGCTTTCTTT.

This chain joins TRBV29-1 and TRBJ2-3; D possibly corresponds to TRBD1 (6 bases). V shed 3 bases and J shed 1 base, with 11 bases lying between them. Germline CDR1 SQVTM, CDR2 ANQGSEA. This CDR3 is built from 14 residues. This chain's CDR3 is CSVDPGVRTDTQYF. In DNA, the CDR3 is TGCAGCGTTGACCCAGGGGTTCGCACAGATACGCAGTATTTT.

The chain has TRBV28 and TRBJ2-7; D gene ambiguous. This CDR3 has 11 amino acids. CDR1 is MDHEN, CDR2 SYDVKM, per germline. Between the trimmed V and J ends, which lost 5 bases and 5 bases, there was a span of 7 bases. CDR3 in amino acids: CASSTSDEQYF. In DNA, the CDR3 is TGTGCCAGCAGTACGAGCGACGAGCAGTACTTC.

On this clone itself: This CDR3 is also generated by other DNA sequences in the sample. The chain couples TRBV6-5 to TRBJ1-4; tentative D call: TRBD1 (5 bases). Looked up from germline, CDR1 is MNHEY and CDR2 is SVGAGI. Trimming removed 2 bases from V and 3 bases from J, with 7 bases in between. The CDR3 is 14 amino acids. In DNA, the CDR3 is TGTGCCAGCAGTTACAGGGGTTCTAATGAAAAACTGTTTTTT. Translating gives CASSYRGSNEKLFF.

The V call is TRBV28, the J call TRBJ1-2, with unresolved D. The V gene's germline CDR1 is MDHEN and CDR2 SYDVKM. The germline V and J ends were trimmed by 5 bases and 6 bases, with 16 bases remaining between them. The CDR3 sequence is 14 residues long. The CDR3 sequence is CASSMDWERHGYTF. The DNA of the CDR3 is TGTGCCAGCAGTATGGACTGGGAAAGGCATGGCTACACCTTC.

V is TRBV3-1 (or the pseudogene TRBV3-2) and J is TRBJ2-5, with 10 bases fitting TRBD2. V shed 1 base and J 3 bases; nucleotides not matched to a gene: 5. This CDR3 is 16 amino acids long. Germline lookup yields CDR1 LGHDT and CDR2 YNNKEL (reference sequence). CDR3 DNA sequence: TGTGCCAGCAGCCAAGGGCTAGCGGGAGCAGAAGAGACCCAGTACTTC. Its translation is CASSQGLAGAEETQYF.

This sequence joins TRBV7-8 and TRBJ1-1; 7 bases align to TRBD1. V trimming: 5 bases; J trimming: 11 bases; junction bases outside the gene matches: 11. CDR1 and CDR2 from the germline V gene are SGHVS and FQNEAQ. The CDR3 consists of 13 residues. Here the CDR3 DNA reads TGTGCCAGCAGCGGCAGGACAGGATATGGGGCTTTCTTT. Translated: CASSGRTGYGAFF.

Here the CDR3 reads CASSQQLGADTQYF. Here the CDR3 DNA reads TGCGCCAGCAGCCAACAGCTCGGGGCAGATACGCAGTATTTT. The J gene is TRBJ2-3, the V gene TRBV4-1; D is perhaps TRBD2 (5 bases). Germline V lookup: CDR1 MGHRA, CDR2 YSYEKL. This CDR3 has 14 amino acids. The V end lost 2 bases, the J end lost 4 bases, and 10 bases lay between the germline ends.

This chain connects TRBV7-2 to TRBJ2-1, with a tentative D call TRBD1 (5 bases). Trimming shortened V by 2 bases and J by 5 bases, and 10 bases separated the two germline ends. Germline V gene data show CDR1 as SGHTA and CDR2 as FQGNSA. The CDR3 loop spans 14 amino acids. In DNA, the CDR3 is TGTGCCAGCAGCTTAATGGACATCCACAATGAGCAGTTCTTC. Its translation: CASSLMDIHNEQFF. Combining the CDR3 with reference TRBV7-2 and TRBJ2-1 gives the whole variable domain GAGVSQSPSNKVTEKGKDVELRCDPISGHTALYWYRQSLGQGLEFLIYFQGNSAPDKSGLPSDRFSAERTGGSVSTLTIQRTQQEDSAVYLCASSLMDIHNEQFFGPGTRLTVL.

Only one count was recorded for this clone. CDR3 DNA: TGCAGCGTTGAAGATCTAGTGACAGGGGTAAACCCCTCCAACTATGGCTACACCTTC. This encodes CSVEDLVTGVNPSNYGYTF. The chain links TRBV29-1 to TRBJ1-2; 8 nucleotides align to TRBD1. Germline CDR1 reads SQVTM; CDR2 reads ANQGSEA. J lost 2 bases, V lost 0 bases, and 17 bases had no gene match. The CDR3 consists of 19 residues.

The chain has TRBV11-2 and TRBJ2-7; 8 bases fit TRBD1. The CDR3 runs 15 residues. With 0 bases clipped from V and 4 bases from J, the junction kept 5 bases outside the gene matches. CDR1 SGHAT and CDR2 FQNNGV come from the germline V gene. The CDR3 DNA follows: TGTGCCAGCAGCTTAGATCCGAGACAGGGGTACGAGCAGTACTTC. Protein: CASSLDPRQGYEQYF.

The CDR3: CAWSVQERNTGELFF. The CDR3 DNA reads TGTGCCTGGAGTGTACAGGAGCGGAACACCGGGGAGCTGTTTTTT. V is TRBV30 and J is TRBJ2-2; D possibly corresponds to TRBD1 (5 bases). Germline values: CDR1 GTSNPN, CDR2 SVGIG (reference sequence). Trimming removed 0 bases from V and 1 base from J, with 9 bases in between. The CDR3 contains 15 residues.

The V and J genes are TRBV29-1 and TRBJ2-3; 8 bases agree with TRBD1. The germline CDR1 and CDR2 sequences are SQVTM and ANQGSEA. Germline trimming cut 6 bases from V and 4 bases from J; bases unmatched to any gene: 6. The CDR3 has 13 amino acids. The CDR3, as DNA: TGCAGCGTCCGGGGGACAGGTCCAGATACGCAGTATTTT. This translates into CSVRGTGPDTQYF.

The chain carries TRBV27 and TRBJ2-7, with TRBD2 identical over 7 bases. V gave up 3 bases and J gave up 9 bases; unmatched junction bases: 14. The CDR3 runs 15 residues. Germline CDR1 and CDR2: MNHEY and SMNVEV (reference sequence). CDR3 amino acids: CASSLGLADGLGQYF. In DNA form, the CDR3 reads TGTGCCAGCAGTTTGGGGCTAGCGGATGGATTGGGGCAGTACTTC.

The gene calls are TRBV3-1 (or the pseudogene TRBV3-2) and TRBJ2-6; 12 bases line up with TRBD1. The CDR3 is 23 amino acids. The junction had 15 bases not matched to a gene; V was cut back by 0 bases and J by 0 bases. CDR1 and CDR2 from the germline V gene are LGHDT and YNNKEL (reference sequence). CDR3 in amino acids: CASSQDPEAGDRGPVSGANVLTF. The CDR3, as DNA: TGTGCCAGCAGCCAAGATCCGGAAGCCGGGGACAGGGGGCCTGTCTCTGGGGCCAACGTCCTGACTTTC.